This TCR beta chain was found in a study of PD-1 blockade in classical Hodgkin lymphoma. Study findings and constraints: CD4+ TCR diversity rose significantly by C4D1, and CD8+ TCR diversity did not.

Clones were sequenced by immunoSEQ multiplex PCR, and TCRdb holds only the in-frame ones, with some missing. The sample has approximately 50,000 clones, 85% to 90% seen once. This clone has more than one count but fewer than ten. What it binds is not known. CDR1 is SGHRS, CDR2 YFSETQ, per germline. The CDR3 is 15 amino acids. Trimming left V 0 bases short and J 3 bases short, with 12 bases between. Each and every patient relapsed after autologous stem cell transplantation, and patients got differing brentuximab vedotin exposure. Best overall response was complete response, partial response or progressive disease in these relapsed/refractory classical Hodgkin lymphoma patients.

This TCR derives from a human donor with classical Hodgkin lymphoma. The rearrangement links TRBV5-1 to TRBJ2-5; D unclear. This sample comprised peripheral blood mononuclear cells (PBMCs), obtained before the second cycle of nivolumab. DNA of the CDR3: TGCGCCAGCAGCTTGGCCCCGGGCTTGGAAGAGACCCAGTACTTC. Protein: CASSLAPGLEETQYF.